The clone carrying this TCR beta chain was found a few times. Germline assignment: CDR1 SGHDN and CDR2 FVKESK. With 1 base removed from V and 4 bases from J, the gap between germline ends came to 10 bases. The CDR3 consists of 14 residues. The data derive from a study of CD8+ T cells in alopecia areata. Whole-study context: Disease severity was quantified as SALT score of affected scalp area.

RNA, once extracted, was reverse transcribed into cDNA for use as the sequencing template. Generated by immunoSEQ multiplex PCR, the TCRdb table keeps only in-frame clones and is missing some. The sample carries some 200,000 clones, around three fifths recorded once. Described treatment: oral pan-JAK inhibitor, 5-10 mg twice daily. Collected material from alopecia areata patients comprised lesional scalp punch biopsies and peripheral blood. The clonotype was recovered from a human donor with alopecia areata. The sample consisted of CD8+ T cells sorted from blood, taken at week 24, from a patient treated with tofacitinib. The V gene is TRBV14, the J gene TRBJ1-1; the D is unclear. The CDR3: CASSQVYNPTEAFF. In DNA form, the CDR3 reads TGTGCCAGCAGCCAAGTTTACAACCCCACTGAAGCTTTCTTT.